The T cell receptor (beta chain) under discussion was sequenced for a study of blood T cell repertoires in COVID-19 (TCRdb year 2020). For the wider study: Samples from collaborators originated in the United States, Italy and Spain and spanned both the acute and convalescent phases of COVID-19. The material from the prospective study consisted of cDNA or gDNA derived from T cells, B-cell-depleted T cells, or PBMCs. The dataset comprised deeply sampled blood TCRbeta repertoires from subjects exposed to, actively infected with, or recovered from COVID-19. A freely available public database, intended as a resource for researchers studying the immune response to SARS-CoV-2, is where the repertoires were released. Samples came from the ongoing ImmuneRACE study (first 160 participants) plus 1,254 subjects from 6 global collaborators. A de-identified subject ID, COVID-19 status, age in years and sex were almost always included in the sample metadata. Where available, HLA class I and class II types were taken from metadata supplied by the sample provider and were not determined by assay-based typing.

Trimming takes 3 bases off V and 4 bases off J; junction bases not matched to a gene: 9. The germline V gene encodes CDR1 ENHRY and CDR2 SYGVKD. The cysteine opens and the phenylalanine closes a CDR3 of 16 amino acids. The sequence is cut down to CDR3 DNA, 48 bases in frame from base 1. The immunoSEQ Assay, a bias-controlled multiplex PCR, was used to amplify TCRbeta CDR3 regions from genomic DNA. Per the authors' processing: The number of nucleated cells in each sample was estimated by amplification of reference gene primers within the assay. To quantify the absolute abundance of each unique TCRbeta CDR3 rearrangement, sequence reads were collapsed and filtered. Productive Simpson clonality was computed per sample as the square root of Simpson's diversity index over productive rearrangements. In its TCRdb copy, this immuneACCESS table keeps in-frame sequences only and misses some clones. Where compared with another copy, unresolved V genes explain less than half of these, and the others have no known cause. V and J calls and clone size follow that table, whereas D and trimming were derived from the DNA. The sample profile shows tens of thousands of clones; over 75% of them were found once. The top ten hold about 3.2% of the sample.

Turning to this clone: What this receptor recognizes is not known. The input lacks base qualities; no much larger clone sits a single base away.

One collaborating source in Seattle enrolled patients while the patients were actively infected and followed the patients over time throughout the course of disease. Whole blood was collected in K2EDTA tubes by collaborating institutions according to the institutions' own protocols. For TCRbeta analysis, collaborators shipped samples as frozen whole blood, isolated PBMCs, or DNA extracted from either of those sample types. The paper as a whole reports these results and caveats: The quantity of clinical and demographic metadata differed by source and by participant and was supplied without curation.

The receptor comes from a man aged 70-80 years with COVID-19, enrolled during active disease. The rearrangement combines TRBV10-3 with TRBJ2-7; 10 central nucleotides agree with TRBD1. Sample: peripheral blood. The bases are TGTGCCATCAGTGAACTAGACAGGGGGCGGCTTTACGAGCAGTACTTC. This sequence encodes CAISELDRGRLYEQYF.